This T cell receptor beta chain emerged from a study of blood T cell repertoires in COVID-19. About the research overall: T cells, B-cell-depleted T cells, or PBMCs provided the cDNA or gDNA that served as material.

Sequencing used immunoSEQ multiplex PCR; TCRdb keeps in-frame clones, though not all of them. This table has 350,000 or so clones, about nine tenths appearing once. Trimming stripped 2 bases from V and 3 bases from J, with 9 bases between. Germline CDR1 reads SGHRS; CDR2 reads YFSETQ. CDR3 length: 14 residues. Sequencing was performed on peripheral blood. The TCR comes from a woman aged 60-75 years with COVID-19, enrolled during active disease. The chain is built from TRBV5-1 and TRBJ2-1; TRBD2 might be the D (7 bases). CDR3 sequence: CASSLGGDYNEQFF. Here the CDR3 DNA reads TGCGCCAGCAGCTTAGGGGGGGACTACAATGAGCAGTTCTTC.